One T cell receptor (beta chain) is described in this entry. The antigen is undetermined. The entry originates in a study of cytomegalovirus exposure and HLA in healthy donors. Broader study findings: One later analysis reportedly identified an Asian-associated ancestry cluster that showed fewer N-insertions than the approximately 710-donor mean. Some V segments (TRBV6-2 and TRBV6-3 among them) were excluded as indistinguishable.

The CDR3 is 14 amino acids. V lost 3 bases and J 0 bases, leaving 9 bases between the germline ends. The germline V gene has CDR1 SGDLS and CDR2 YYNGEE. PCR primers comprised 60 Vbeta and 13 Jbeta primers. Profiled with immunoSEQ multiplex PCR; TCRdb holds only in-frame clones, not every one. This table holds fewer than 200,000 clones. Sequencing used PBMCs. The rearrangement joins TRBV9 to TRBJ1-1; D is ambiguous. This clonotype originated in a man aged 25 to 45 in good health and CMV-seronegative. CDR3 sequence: CASSADFLNTEAFF. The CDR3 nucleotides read TGTGCCAGCAGCGCGGACTTTTTGAACACTGAAGCTTTCTTT.